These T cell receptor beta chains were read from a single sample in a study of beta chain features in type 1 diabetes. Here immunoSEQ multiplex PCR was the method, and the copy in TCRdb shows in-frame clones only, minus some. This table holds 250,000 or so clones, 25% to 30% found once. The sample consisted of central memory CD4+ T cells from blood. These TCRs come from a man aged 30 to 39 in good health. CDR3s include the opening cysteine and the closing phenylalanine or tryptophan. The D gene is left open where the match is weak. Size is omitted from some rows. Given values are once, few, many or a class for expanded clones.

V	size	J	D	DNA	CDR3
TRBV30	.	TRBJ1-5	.	TGTGCCTGGAGTAGGGTTGGGGGAGTCGAGCAGCCCCAGCATTTT	CAWSRVGGVEQPQHF
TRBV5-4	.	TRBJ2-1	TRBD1	TGTGCCAGCAGCCCCCCGGGACAGGGAAGGGAGCAGTTCTTC	CASSPPGQGREQFF
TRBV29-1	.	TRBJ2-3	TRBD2	TGCAGCGCACCAACTAGCGGGAGTGTAACAGATACGCAGTATTTT	CSAPTSGSVTDTQYF
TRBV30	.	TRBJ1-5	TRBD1	TGTGCCTGGAGTTTAAACAGGGGGCGGGAATGGAATCAGCCCCAGCATTTT	CAWSLNRGREWNQPQHF
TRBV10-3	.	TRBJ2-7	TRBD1	TGTGCCATCAGTGAGTCTGAGGGGGCAACCGAGCAGTACTTC	CAISESEGATEQYF
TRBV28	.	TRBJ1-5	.	TGTGCCAGCACCTCTGGGGGGACCTATCAGCCCCAGCATTTT	CASTSGGTYQPQHF
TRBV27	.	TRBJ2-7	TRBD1	TGTGCCAGCAGTCTCATCGGGACAGGGGCCCCTTACGAGCAGTACTTC	CASSLIGTGAPYEQYF
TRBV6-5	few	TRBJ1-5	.	TGTGCCAGCAGCCGCTTGGACGGAAATCAGCCCCAGCATTTT	CASSRLDGNQPQHF
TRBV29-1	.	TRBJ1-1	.	TGCAGCGTTGTGGGCACTGAAGCTTTCTTT	CSVVGTEAFF
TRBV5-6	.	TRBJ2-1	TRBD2	TGTGCCAGCAGAGGTGGACTAGCGGGGGTAATCTACAATGAGCAGTTCTTC	CASRGGLAGVIYNEQFF